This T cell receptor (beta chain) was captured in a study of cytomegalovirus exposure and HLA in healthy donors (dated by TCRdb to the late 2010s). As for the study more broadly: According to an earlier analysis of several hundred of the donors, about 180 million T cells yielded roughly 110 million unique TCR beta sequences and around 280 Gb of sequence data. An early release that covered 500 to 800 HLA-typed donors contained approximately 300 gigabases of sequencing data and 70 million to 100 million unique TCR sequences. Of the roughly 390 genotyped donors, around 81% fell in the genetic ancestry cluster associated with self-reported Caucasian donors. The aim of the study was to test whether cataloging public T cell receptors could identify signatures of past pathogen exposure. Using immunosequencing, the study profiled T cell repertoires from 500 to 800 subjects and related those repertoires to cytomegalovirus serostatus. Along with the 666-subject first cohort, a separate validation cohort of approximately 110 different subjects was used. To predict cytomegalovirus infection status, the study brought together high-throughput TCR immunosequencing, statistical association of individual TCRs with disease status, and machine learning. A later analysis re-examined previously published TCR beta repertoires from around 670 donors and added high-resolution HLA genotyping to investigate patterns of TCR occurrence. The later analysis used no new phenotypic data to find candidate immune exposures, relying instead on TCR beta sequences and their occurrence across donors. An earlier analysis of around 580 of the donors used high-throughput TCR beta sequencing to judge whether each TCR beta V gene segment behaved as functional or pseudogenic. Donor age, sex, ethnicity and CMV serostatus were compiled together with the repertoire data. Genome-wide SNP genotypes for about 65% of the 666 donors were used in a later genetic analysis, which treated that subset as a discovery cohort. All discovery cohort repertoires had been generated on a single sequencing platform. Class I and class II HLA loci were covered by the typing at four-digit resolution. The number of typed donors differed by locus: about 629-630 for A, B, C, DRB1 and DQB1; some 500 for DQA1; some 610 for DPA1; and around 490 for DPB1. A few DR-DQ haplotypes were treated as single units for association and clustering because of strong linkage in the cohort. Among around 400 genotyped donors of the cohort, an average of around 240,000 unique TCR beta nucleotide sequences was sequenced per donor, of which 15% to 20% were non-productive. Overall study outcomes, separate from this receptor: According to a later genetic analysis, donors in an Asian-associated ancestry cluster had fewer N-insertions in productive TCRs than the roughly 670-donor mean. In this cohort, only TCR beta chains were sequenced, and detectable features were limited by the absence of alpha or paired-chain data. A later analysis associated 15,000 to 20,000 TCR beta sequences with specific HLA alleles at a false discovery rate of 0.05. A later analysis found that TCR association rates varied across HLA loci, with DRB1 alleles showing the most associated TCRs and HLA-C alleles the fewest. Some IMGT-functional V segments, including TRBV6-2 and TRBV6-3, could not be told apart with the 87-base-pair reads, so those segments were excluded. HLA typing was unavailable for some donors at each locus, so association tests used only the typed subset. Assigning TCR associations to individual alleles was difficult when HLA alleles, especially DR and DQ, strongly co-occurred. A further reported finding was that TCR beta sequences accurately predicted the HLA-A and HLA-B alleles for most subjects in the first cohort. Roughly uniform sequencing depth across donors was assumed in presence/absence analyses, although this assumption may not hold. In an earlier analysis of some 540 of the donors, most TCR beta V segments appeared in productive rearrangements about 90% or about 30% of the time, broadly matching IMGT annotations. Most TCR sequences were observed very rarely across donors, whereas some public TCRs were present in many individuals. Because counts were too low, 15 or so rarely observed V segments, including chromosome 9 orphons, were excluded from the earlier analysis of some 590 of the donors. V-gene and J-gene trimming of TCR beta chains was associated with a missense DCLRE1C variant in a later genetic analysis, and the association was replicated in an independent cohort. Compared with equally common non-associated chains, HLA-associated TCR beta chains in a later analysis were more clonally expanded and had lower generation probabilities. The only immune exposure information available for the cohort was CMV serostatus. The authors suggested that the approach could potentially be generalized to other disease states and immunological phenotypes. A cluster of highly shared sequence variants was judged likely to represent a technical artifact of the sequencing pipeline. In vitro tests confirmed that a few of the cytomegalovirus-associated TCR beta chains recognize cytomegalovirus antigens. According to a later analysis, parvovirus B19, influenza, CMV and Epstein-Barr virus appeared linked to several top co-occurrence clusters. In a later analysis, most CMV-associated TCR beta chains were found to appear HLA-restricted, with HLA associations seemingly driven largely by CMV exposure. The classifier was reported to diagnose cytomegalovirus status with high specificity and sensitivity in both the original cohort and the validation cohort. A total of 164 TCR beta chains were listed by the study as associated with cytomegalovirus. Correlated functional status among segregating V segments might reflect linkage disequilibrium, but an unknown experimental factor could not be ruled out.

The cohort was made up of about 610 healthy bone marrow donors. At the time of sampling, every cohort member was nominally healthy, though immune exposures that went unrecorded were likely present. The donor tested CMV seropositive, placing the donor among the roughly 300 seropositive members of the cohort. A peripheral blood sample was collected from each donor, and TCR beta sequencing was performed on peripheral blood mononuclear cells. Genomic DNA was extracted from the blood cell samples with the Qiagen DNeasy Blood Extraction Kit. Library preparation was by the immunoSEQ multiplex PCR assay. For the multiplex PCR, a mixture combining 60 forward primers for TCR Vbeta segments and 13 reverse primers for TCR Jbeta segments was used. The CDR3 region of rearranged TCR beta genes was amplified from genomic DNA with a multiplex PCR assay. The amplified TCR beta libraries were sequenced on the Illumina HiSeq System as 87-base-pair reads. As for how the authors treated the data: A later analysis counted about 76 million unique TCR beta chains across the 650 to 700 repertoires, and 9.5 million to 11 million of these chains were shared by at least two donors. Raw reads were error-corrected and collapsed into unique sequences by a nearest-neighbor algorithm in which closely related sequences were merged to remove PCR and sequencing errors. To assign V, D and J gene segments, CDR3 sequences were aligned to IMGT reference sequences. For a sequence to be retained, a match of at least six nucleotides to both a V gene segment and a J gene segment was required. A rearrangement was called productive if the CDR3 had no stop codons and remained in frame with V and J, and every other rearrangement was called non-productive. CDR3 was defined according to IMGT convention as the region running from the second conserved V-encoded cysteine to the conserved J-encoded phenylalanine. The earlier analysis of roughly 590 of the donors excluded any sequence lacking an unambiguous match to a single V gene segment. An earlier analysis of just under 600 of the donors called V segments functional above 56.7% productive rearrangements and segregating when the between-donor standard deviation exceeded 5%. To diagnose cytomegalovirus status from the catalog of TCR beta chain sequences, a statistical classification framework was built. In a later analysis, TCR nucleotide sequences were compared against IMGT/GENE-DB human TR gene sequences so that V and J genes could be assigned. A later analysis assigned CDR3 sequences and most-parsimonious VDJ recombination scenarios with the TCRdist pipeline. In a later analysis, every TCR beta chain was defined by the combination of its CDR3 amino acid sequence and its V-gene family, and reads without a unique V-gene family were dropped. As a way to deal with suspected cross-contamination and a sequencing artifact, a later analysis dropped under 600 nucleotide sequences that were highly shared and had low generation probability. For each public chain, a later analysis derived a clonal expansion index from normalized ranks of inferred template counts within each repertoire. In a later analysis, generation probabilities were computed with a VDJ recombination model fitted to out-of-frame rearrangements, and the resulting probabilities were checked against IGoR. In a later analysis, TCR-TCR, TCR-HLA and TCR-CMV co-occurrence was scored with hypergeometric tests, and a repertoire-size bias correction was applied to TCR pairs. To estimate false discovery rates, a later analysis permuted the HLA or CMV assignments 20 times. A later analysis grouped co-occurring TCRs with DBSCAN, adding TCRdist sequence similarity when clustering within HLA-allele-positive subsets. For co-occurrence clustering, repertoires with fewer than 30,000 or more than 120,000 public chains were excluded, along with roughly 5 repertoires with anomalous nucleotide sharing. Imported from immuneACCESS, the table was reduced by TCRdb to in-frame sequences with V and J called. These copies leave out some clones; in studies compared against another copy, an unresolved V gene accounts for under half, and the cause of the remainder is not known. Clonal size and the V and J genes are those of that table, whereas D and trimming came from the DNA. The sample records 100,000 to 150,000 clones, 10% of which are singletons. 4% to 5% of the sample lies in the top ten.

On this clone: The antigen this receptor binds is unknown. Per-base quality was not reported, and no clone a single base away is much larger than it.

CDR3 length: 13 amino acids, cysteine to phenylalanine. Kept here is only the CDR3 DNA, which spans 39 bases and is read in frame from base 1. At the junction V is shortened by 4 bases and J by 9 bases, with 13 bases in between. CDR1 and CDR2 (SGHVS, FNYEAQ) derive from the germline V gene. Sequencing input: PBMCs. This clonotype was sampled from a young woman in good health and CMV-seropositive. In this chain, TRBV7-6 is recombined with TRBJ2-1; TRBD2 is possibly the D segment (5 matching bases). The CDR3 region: CASSSINGVEQFF. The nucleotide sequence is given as TGTGCCAGCAGCTCCATCAACGGGGTTGAGCAGTTCTTC.